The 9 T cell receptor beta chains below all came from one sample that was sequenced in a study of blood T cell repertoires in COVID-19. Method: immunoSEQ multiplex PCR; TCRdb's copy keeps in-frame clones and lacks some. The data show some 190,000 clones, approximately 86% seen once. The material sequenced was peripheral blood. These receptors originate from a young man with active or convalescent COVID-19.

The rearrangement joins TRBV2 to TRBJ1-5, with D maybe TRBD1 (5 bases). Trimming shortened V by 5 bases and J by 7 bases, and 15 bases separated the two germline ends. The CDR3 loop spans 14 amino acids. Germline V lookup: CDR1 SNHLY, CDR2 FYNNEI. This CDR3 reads CASSPRARLQPQHF. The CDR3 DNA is TGTGCCAGCAGTCCCAGGGCCCGGTTGCAGCCCCAGCATTTT.

DNA for the CDR3: TGTGCCAGCAGTGAAGCGGGCCCCTATACAGATACGCAGTATTTT. Translating it yields CASSEAGPYTDTQYF. This chain joins TRBV25-1 and TRBJ2-3, with D perhaps TRBD2 (5 bases). Deletions cut 2 bases from V and 3 bases from J, with 12 bases between. Germline V gives CDR1 MGHDK, CDR2 SYGVNS. This CDR3 contains 15 residues.

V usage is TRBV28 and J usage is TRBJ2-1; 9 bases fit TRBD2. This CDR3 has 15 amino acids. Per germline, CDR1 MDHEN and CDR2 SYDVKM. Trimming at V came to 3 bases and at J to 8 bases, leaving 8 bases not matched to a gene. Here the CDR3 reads CASSLRGLARDEQFF. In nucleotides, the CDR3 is TGTGCCAGCAGTTTGAGAGGACTAGCGAGAGATGAGCAGTTCTTC.

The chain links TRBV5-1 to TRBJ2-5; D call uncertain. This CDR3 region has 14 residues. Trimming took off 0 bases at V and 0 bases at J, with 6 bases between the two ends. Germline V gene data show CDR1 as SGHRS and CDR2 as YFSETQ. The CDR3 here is CASSLVTDQETQYF. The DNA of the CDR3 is TGCGCCAGCAGCTTGGTAACGGACCAAGAGACCCAGTACTTC. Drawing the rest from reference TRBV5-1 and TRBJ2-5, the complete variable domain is KAGVTQTPRYLIKTRGQQVTLSCSPISGHRSVSWYQQTPGQGLQFLFEYFSETQRNKGNFPGRFSGRQFSNSRSEMNVSTLELGDSALYLCASSLVTDQETQYFGPGTRLLVL.

This CDR3 reads CASSVRGPNEAFF. DNA of the CDR3: TGTGCCAGCAGTGTCAGGGGGCCAAATGAAGCTTTCTTT. The genes are TRBV2 and TRBJ1-1; 8 bases map to TRBD1. The CDR3 has 13 amino acids. Germline loops: CDR1 SNHLY, CDR2 FYNNEI. V trimming: 4 bases; J trimming: 7 bases; junction bases outside the gene matches: 5.

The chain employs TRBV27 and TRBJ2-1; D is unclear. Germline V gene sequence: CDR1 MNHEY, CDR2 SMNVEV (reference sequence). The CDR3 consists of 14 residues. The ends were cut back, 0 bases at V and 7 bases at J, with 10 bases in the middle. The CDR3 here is CASSLSISINEQFF. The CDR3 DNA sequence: TGTGCCAGCAGTTTATCGATAAGCATTAATGAGCAGTTCTTC.

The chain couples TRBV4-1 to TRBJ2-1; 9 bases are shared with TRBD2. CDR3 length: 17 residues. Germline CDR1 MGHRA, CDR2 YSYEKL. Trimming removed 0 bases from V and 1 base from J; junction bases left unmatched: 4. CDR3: CASSQETSGLSYNEQFF. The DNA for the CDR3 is TGCGCCAGCAGCCAAGAGACTAGCGGACTATCCTACAATGAGCAGTTCTTC.

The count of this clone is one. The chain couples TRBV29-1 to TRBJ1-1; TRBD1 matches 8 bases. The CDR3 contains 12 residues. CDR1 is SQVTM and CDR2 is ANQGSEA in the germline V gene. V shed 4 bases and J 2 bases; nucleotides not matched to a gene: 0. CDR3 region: CSVAGGNTEAFF. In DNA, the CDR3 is TGCAGCGTTGCAGGGGGCAACACTGAAGCTTTCTTT.

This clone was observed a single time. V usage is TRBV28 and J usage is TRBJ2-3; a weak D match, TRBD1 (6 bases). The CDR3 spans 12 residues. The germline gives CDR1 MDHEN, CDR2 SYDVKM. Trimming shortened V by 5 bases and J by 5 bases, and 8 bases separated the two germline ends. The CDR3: CASSKQGDTQYF. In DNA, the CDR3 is TGTGCCAGCAGTAAACAGGGAGATACGCAGTATTTT.